This T cell receptor beta chain comes out of a study of blood T cells in healthy people across ages. The germline V gene has CDR1 LGHNA and CDR2 YNFKEQ. V lost 7 bases and J lost 2, with 18 bases in between. The CDR3 runs 16 residues. Using a J-beta primer mix together with a sample-barcoded 5' primer, a second PCR was run for roughly 6 to 12 cycles. One entry per CDR3 protein, called by TCRdb with MiXCR from the 5' RACE reads. The sample shows hundreds of thousands of distinct CDR3 sequences, roughly half of them seen only once. This clonotype appeared many times. This sequence was found in a woman of 80 years or more in good health. This rearrangement joins TRBV4-2 to TRBJ2-1; D possibly matches TRBD1 or TRBD2 (5 bases each). Sequencing used blood. CDR3 sequence reads: CASMHGGASPYNEQFF. The CDR3 DNA reads as TGTGCCAGCATGCATGGGGGAGCGTCCCCCTACAATGAGCAGTTCTTC.